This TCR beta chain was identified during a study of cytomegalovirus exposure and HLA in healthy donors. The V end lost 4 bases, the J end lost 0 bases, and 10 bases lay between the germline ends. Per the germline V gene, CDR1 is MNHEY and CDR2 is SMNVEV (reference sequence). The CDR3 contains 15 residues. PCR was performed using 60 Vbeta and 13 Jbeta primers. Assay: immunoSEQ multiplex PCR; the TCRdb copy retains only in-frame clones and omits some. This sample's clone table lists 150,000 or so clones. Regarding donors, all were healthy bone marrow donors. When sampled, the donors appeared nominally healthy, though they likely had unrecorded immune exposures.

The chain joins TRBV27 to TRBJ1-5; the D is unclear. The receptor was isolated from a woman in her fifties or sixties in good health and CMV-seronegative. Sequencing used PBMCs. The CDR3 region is CASSYGRNSNQPQHF. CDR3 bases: TGTGCCAGCAGTTATGGCCGAAATAGCAATCAGCCCCAGCATTTT.